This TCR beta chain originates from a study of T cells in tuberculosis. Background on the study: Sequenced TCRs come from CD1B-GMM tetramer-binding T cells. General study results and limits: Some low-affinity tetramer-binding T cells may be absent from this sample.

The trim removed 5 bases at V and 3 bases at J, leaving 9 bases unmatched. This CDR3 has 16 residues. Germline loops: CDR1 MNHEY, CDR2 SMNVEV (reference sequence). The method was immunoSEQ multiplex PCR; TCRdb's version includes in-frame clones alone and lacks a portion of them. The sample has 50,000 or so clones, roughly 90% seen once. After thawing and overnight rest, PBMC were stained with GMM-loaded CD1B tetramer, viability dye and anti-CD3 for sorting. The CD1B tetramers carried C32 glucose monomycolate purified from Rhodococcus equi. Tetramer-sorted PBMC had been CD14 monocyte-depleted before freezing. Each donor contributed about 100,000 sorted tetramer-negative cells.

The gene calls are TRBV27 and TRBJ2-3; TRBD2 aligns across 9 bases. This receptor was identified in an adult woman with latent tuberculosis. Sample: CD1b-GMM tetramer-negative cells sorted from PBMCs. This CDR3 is CASSPKREVGTDTQYF. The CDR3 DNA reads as TGTGCCAGCAGTCCAAAGCGGGAGGTTGGTACAGATACGCAGTATTTT.